Described below is a single TCR beta chain sequence and its context. The CDR3 length is 11 residues. After removal of 8 bases from V and 3 bases from J, the junction contained 0 bases not matched to a gene. Germline CDR1 is MDHEN and CDR2 is SYDVKM. TCRdb's copy holds only in-frame clones and misses some; the assay was immunoSEQ multiplex PCR. In the table there are around 97,000 clones, roughly 87% of which are singletons. These data come from a study of T cell responses to AZD1222 COVID-19 vaccine. The source is an adult in good health. The chain recombines TRBV28 with TRBJ1-2; 7 bases line up with TRBD1. Source: peripheral blood, taken on day 0 of AZD1222 vaccination. CDR3 amino acids: CASGQDYGYTF. CDR3 coding DNA: TGTGCCAGCGGACAGGACTATGGCTACACCTTC.